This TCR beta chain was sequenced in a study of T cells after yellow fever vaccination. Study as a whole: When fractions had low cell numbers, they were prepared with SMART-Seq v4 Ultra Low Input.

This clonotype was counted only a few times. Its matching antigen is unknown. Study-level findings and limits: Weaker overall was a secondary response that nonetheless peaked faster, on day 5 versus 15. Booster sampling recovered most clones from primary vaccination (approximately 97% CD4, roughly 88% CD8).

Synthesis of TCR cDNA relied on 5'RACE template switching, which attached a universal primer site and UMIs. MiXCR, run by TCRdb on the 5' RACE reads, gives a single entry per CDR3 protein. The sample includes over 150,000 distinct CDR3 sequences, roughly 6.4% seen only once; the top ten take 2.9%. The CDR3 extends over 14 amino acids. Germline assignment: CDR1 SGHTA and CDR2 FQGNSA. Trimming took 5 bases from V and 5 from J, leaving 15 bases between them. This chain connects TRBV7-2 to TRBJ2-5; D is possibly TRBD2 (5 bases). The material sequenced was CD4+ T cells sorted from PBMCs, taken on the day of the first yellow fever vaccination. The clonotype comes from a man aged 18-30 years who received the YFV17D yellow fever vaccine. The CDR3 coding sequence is TGTGCCAGCAGCCGAACTAGAAACTCCGAGACCCAGTACTTC. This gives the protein CASSRTRNSETQYF. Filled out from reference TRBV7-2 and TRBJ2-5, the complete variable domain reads GAGVSQSPSNKVTEKGKDVELRCDPISGHTALYWYRQSLGQGLEFLIYFQGNSAPDKSGLPSDRFSAERTGGSVSTLTIQRTQQEDSAVYLCASSRTRNSETQYFGPGTRLLVL.